These 9 T cell receptor beta chains originate from one sample sequenced in a study of T cells after yellow fever vaccination. MiXCR, applied by TCRdb to the 5' RACE reads, yields one record per CDR3 protein. The sample has under 15,000 distinct CDR3 sequences, under 6% seen once. The source material was PBMCs, either bulk or a sorted T-cell subset (CD4+, CD8+, memory, or dextramer-sorted; not recorded which), sampled on the day of the yellow fever booster vaccination. These receptors came from a man younger than 40 who received the YFV17D yellow fever vaccine.

This clonotype has ten or more counts. The chain employs TRBV6-5 and TRBJ1-1; D is ambiguous. The CDR3 spans 13 residues. CDR1 is MNHEY and CDR2 is SVGAGI in the germline V gene. V was shortened by 4 bases and J by 4 bases, with 10 bases between the two germline ends. This CDR3 reads CASSLGLGTEAFF. The CDR3 bases are TGTGCCAGCAGTTTAGGGTTGGGCACTGAAGCTTTCTTT.

In its sample, this clonotype ranks as medium-sized (0.01 to 0.1%). The gene calls are TRBV12-3 or TRBV12-4 and TRBJ1-2; D not resolved. V lost 6 bases, J lost 3 bases, and 14 bases lay in between. This CDR3 region has 14 residues. CDR3 region: CASSLWQDHYGYTF. CDR3 DNA: TGTGCCAGCAGCTTATGGCAGGATCACTATGGCTACACCTTC.

By sample fraction, this clonotype is medium-sized. The chain links TRBV4-3 to TRBJ2-3; 7 bases agree with TRBD2. The germline V gene encodes CDR1 LGHNA and CDR2 YSLEER. V shed 1 base and J 5 bases; nucleotides not matched to a gene: 3. This CDR3 has 14 residues. CDR3 residues: CASSQGTRKDTQYF. DNA of the CDR3: TGCGCCAGCAGCCAAGGGACTAGGAAAGATACGCAGTATTTT.

This clonotype was seen at least ten times. The chain recombines TRBV18 with TRBJ2-1; TRBD2 matches at 10 bases. The CDR3 is 20 amino acids. Per germline, CDR1 KGHSH and CDR2 LQKENI. V trimming: 5 bases; J trimming: 3 bases; junction bases outside the gene matches: 19. The CDR3 DNA sequence: TGTGCCAGCTCAGGTCAAGCTAGCGGGAGACCAAATAAACTCTACAATGAGCAGTTCTTC. Translated, it gives CASSGQASGRPNKLYNEQFF.

In this sample, this clonotype turned up many times. The chain links TRBV20-1 to TRBJ2-7, with a tentative D call TRBD1 (6 bases). The CDR3 contains 12 residues. V was pared by 4 bases and J by 3 bases, with 10 bases between. The germline CDR1 and CDR2 sequences are DFQATT and SNEGSKA (reference sequence). CDR3 residues: CSATDRGYEQYF. The CDR3, as DNA: TGCAGTGCTACGGACAGAGGCTACGAGCAGTACTTC.

Relative to its sample, this clonotype is medium-sized (0.01 to 0.1%). The V gene is TRBV29-1, the J gene TRBJ2-5; D gene unclear. This CDR3 has 12 residues. Trimming removed 4 bases from V and 2 bases from J, with 8 bases in between. Germline assignment: CDR1 SQVTM and CDR2 ANQGSEA. The CDR3 nucleotides read TGCAGCGTTGGGAGAGCACAAGAGACCCAGTACTTC. Translating it yields CSVGRAQETQYF.

This clonotype was recorded once. V usage is TRBV4-3 and J usage is TRBJ1-1; unclear D gene. Germline V gene sequence: CDR1 LGHNA, CDR2 YSLEER. The CDR3 sequence is 14 residues long. The germline V and J ends were trimmed by 2 bases and 0 bases, with 7 bases remaining between them. The DNA for the CDR3 is TGCGCCAGCAGCCAACGGGCCGTGAACACTGAAGCTTTCTTT. This encodes CASSQRAVNTEAFF.

Sample share makes this clonotype medium-sized. The rearrangement uses TRBV10-3 and TRBJ2-7, with D unclear. V lost 5 bases to trimming and J lost 7 bases, with 9 bases between them. The CDR3 runs to 11 residues. Per germline, CDR1 ENHRY and CDR2 SYGVKD. CDR3 bases: TGTGCCATCAGTAACTTAGAGGAGCAGTACTTC. This gives the protein CAISNLEEQYF.

The genes are TRBV5-4 and TRBJ1-6, with D perhaps TRBD1 (5 bases). Trimming cost V 2 bases and J 10 bases, with 7 bases left between them. This CDR3 is 12 amino acids long. CDR1 and CDR2 from the germline V gene are SGHNT and YYREEE (reference sequence). CDR3 in amino acids: CASSFQGSPLHF. The CDR3 coding sequence is TGTGCCAGCAGCTTTCAGGGCTCACCCCTCCACTTT.